This record concerns one TCR beta chain sequence. This sample was taken from a study of cytomegalovirus exposure and HLA in healthy donors. Turning to the study itself: Some 180 million T cells yielded approximately 110 million unique TCR beta sequences in earlier analysis.

The PCR used 60 Vbeta and 13 Jbeta primers. Sequencing used immunoSEQ multiplex PCR; TCRdb keeps in-frame clones, though not all of them. Of 150,000 to 200,000 clones in the sample, around 78% were seen once. CDR3 length equals 17 residues. Germline V gene lookup returns CDR1 SGHRS and CDR2 YFSETQ. The chain carries TRBV5-1 and TRBJ2-5; 13 nucleotides match TRBD2. With the DNA end fitting TRBJ2-7 better, the J assignment may be wrong. The receptor comes from a woman aged 25-40 years in good health and CMV-seropositive. Material for sequencing was PBMCs. CDR3 amino acids: CASSTRLAGGLPYEQYF. The DNA of the CDR3 is TGCGCCAGCAGCACCAGACTAGCGGGAGGCCTCCCCTACGAGCAGTACTTC.